This T cell receptor beta chain was retrieved from a study of CD8 T cells in Susac syndrome. Reverse transcription of about 0.45 to 1 ug RNA used random hexamers. MiXCR, applied by TCRdb to the immunoSEQ multiplex PCR reads, yields one record per CDR3 protein. The sample contains a few hundred thousand distinct CDR3 sequences, 85% of which appear only once. Sequencing targeted TCR beta in T cells from blood (CD8+ and CD4+). The ends were cut back, 0 bases at V and 8 bases at J, with 9 bases in the middle. CDR3 length equals 13 residues. Germline assignment: CDR1 SGHDT and CDR2 YYEEEE. V usage is TRBV5-6 and J usage is TRBJ2-1; weak D call: TRBD2 (6 bases). The clonotype comes from a human donor with multiple sclerosis. The sample consisted of CD8+ T cells from PBMCs. CDR3: CASSLAGSDEQFF. The CDR3, as DNA: TGTGCCAGCAGCTTGGCCGGGAGCGATGAGCAGTTCTTC.